The 21 T cell receptor beta chains below were found in one sample sequenced in a study of shared clonotypes between healthy human individuals (dated by TCRdb to 2020 to 2021). Library preparation employed the immunoSEQ multiplex PCR assay. TCRdb holds this immuneACCESS table with in-frame rearrangements only. Some clones are missing; in checked studies, unresolved V genes explain under half, and the rest has no known cause. Present in this sample are 1.6 million or so clones, 97% to 99% of which were seen just once. The leading ten clones occupy roughly 0.36% of the sample. The material sequenced was naive CD4+ T cells sorted from blood. What the cell subset or site label conveys for this sample: CD45RA+ positively selected. The origin of the receptors is a man in his thirties or forties in good health.

CDR3 amino acids: CASRTGTRDNEQFF. CDR3 sequence (DNA): TGCGCCAGCAGAACCGGGACAAGGGACAATGAGCAGTTCTTC. V usage is TRBV5-1 and J usage is TRBJ2-1; the D gene is possibly TRBD1 (6 bases). Germline CDR1 and CDR2: SGHRS and YFSETQ. CDR3 length: 14 amino acids. Trimming removed 5 bases from V and 5 bases from J, with 14 bases in between. Full variable domain (rest looked up from reference TRBV5-1 and TRBJ2-1): KAGVTQTPRYLIKTRGQQVTLSCSPISGHRSVSWYQQTPGQGLQFLFEYFSETQRNKGNFPGRFSGRQFSNSRSEMNVSTLELGDSALYLCASRTGTRDNEQFFGPGTRLTVL.

V and J are TRBV18 and TRBJ2-2, with 8 positions matching TRBD2. The trim removed 1 base at V and 6 bases at J, leaving 10 bases unmatched. The CDR3 runs 17 residues. Germline-derived CDR1 and CDR2 are KGHSH and LQKENI. In DNA, the CDR3 is TGTGCCAGCTCACCACGAACCAGCGGGAGCTCGGCCGGGGAGCTGTTTTTT. Protein: CASSPRTSGSSAGELFF.

Concerning this clone itself: Other DNA variants within this sample encode the same CDR3. The CDR3 DNA sequence: TGTGCCAGCAGCTTAGGGGGTCAGCCCCAGCATTTT. Translated: CASSLGGQPQHF. This sequence joins TRBV7-9 and TRBJ1-5; D not resolved. V dropped 1 base and J dropped 6 bases, with 4 bases sitting between them. CDR1 is SEHNR and CDR2 is FQNEAQ in the germline V gene (reference sequence). The CDR3 consists of 12 residues.

This rearrangement joins TRBV5-8 to TRBJ2-5; D call uncertain. Trimming removed 0 bases at V and 1 base at J, with 13 bases between. The CDR3 runs to 16 residues. The V gene's germline CDR1 is SGHTS and CDR2 YDEGEE. CDR3 DNA sequence: TGTGCCAGCAGCTTGGCTAGTCTGTTCAGCCAAGAGACCCAGTACTTC. Amino acid sequence: CASSLASLFSQETQYF.

The gene calls are TRBV28 and TRBJ2-7, with 13 bases identical to TRBD2. The CDR3 spans 15 residues. The V segment lost 6 bases and the J segment 5 bases; nucleotides outside the gene matches: 7. Per germline, CDR1 MDHEN and CDR2 SYDVKM. The CDR3 sequence: CASRAGLAGTDEQYF. The CDR3 DNA sequence: TGTGCCAGCAGGGCGGGACTAGCGGGAACAGACGAGCAGTACTTC. Using reference TRBV28 and TRBJ2-7 for the parts outside the CDR3, the full variable domain is DVKVTQSSRYLVKRTGEKVFLECVQDMDHENMFWYRQDPGLGLRLIYFSYDVKMKEKGDIPEGYSVSREKKERFSLILESASTNQTSMYLCASRAGLAGTDEQYFGPGTRLTVT.

CDR3 sequence reads: CSVGSGDGEKLFF. CDR3 sequence (DNA): TGCAGCGTTGGTTCAGGGGACGGTGAAAAACTGTTTTTT. The rearrangement uses TRBV29-1 and TRBJ1-4; tentatively, D is TRBD1 (6 bases). CDR1 SQVTM and CDR2 ANQGSEA come from the germline V gene. Trimming stripped 4 bases from V and 7 bases from J, with 13 bases between. The CDR3 has 13 residues. Variable domain in full (rest from reference TRBV29-1 and TRBJ1-4): SAVISQKPSRDICQRGTSLTIQCQVDSQVTMMFWYRQQPGQSLTLIATANQGSEATYESGFVIDKFPISRPNLTFSTLTVSNMSPEDSSIYLCSVGSGDGEKLFFGSGTQLSVL.

The chain couples TRBV9 to TRBJ2-2; 8 bases line up with TRBD2. With 0 bases clipped from V and 2 bases from J, the junction kept 9 bases outside the gene matches. This CDR3 is 18 amino acids long. Germline V gives CDR1 SGDLS, CDR2 YYNGEE. CDR3 region: CASSVGLLAVYNTGELFF. The CDR3, as DNA: TGTGCCAGCAGCGTAGGGTTACTAGCGGTATACAACACCGGGGAGCTGTTTTTT. Full variable domain (rest looked up from reference TRBV9 and TRBJ2-2): DSGVTQTPKHLITATGQRVTLRCSPRSGDLSVYWYQQSLDQGLQFLIQYYNGEERAKGNILERFSAQQFPDLHSELNLSSLELGDSALYFCASSVGLLAVYNTGELFFGEGSRLTVL.

About this clone: One end of the junction fails to match germline, which may point to a read error. The rearrangement links TRBV28 to TRBJ1-4; a weak D match, TRBD1 (6 bases). Germline V gene data show CDR1 as MDHEN and CDR2 as SYDVKM. This CDR3 is built from 15 residues. CDR3 sequence (DNA): TGTGCCAGCAGTTTAACCTCACGGACAGCGGCCTCCAAAGTCTTT. Translating it yields CASSLTSRTAASKVF. Full variable domain (outside the CDR3, taken from reference TRBV28 and TRBJ1-4): DVKVTQSSRYLVKRTGEKVFLECVQDMDHENMFWYRQDPGLGLRLIYFSYDVKMKEKGDIPEGYSVSREKKERFSLILESASTNQTSMYLCASSLTSRTAASKVFGSGTQLSVL.

The genes are TRBV5-1 and TRBJ1-1; D not certain. The germline V and J ends were trimmed by 5 bases and 4 bases, with 9 bases remaining between them. The CDR3 runs 12 residues. Germline values: CDR1 SGHRS, CDR2 YFSETQ. In DNA, the CDR3 is TGCGCCAGCAGAGACCCCGGCACTGAAGCTTTCTTT. This sequence encodes CASRDPGTEAFF.

V and J are TRBV4-3 and TRBJ2-7; D ambiguous. This CDR3 contains 14 residues. Germline V gene lookup returns CDR1 LGHNA and CDR2 YSLEER. The V gene lost 1 base and the J gene lost 6 bases, with 13 bases spanning the gap. The CDR3 DNA follows: TGCGCCAGCAGCCAAGTTCCCTTCAGTGGCGAGCAGTACTTC. Residues: CASSQVPFSGEQYF.

CDR3 protein: CAWSVQGQGIYSNQPQHF. As DNA, the CDR3 is TGTGCCTGGAGTGTGCAGGGACAGGGAATTTATAGCAATCAGCCCCAGCATTTT. The chain uses TRBV30 and TRBJ1-5; 9 bases agree with TRBD1. This CDR3 is 18 amino acids long. CDR1 is GTSNPN and CDR2 is SVGIG in the germline V gene (reference sequence). V dropped 0 bases and J dropped 0; count of bases not matched to a gene: 9.

V and J are TRBV10-2 and TRBJ1-1, with a tentative D call TRBD1 (5 bases). This CDR3 is built from 14 residues. Trimming took 6 bases from V and 0 from J, leaving 11 bases between them. Germline V lookup: CDR1 WSHSY, CDR2 SAAADI. CDR3 protein: CASRMTDMNTEAFF. The CDR3 DNA reads TGCGCCAGCAGGATGACAGACATGAACACTGAAGCTTTCTTT.

The chain has TRBV28 and TRBJ1-5; 7 positions agree with TRBD1. V lost 8 bases, J lost 11 bases, and 12 bases stayed unmatched. The V gene's germline CDR1 is MDHEN and CDR2 SYDVKM. The CDR3 runs to 13 residues. In DNA, the CDR3 is TGTGCCAGCGGGTTACAGGGGTCTAGGGCCCAGCATTTT. Protein: CASGLQGSRAQHF.

The chain joins TRBV27 to TRBJ2-1, with TRBD2 matching 10 bases. V lost 4 bases and J lost 3; bases outside the gene matches: 6. CDR1 and CDR2 from the germline V gene are MNHEY and SMNVEV (reference sequence). The CDR3 sequence is 16 residues long. The CDR3 protein is CASSSRTSGFYNEQFF. The DNA for the CDR3 is TGTGCCAGCAGTTCTCGGACTAGCGGATTCTACAATGAGCAGTTCTTC.

The chain couples TRBV18 to TRBJ2-7; D tentatively fits TRBD1 or TRBD2 (5 bases each). The CDR3 is made up of 15 amino acids. V dropped 5 bases and J dropped 6 bases, with 20 bases sitting between them. CDR1 is KGHSH and CDR2 is LQKENI in the germline V gene. CDR3 nucleotide sequence: TGTGCCAGCTCAACAATCCGGGACCCCGCCGCCGAGCAGTACTTC. Residues: CASSTIRDPAAEQYF.

The rearrangement links TRBV4-3 to TRBJ2-1, with 9 bases that match TRBD1. The CDR3 sequence is 15 residues long. The trim removed 6 bases at V and 4 bases at J, leaving 7 bases unmatched. Germline-derived CDR1 and CDR2 are LGHNA and YSLEER. CDR3 region: CASSYGTGSYNEQFF. The DNA for the CDR3 is TGCGCCAGCAGTTACGGGACAGGGTCATACAATGAGCAGTTCTTC.

V and J are TRBV9 and TRBJ2-1; tentatively, D is TRBD1 or TRBD2 (5 bases each). This CDR3 contains 15 residues. CDR1 and CDR2 (germline): SGDLS, YYNGEE. V lost 0 bases and J 4 bases, leaving 11 bases between the germline ends. CDR3 loop: CASSVGMGPYNEQFF. The CDR3 DNA reads TGTGCCAGCAGCGTAGGTATGGGACCTTACAATGAGCAGTTCTTC.

A remark on this clone: The sample carries other DNA sequences with the same CDR3. The chain joins TRBV5-1 to TRBJ2-3, with a weak D call TRBD1 (6 bases). CDR3 length: 15 residues. Trimming stripped 0 bases from V and 2 bases from J, with 10 bases between. Germline assignment: CDR1 SGHRS and CDR2 YFSETQ. CDR3 coding DNA: TGCGCCAGCAGCTTGGAAGGGGGATTCACAGATACGCAGTATTTT. Its protein is CASSLEGGFTDTQYF.

The chain joins TRBV7-9 to TRBJ2-1, with TRBD2 matching over 7 bases. V lost 0 bases and J lost 3; bases outside the gene matches: 5. The CDR3 is 16 residues long. From germline, CDR1 is SEHNR and CDR2 FQNEAQ (reference sequence). The CDR3 nucleotides are TGTGCCAGCAGCTTAGCGGGCGGGAGAGTCTACAATGAGCAGTTCTTC. It encodes CASSLAGGRVYNEQFF.

The CDR3 here is CASSYQGGSYYEQYF. Here the CDR3 DNA reads TGTGCCAGCAGTTACCAAGGGGGGTCCTACTACGAGCAGTACTTC. The rearrangement joins TRBV6-5 to TRBJ2-7; D could derive from TRBD1 or TRBD2 (6 bases each). CDR3 size: 15 residues. Germline V gene lookup returns CDR1 MNHEY and CDR2 SVGAGI. V was clipped by 2 bases and J by 3 bases, with 14 bases between them.

The V gene is TRBV27, the J gene TRBJ2-1, with a weak D call TRBD2 (5 bases). CDR1 is MNHEY and CDR2 is SMNVEV in the germline V gene (reference sequence). The CDR3 is made up of 13 amino acids. V was shortened by 2 bases and J by 7 bases, with 9 bases between the two germline ends. DNA of the CDR3: TGTGCCAGCAGTTTAAGCAGAGGGAATGAGCAGTTCTTC. Encoded protein: CASSLSRGNEQFF.